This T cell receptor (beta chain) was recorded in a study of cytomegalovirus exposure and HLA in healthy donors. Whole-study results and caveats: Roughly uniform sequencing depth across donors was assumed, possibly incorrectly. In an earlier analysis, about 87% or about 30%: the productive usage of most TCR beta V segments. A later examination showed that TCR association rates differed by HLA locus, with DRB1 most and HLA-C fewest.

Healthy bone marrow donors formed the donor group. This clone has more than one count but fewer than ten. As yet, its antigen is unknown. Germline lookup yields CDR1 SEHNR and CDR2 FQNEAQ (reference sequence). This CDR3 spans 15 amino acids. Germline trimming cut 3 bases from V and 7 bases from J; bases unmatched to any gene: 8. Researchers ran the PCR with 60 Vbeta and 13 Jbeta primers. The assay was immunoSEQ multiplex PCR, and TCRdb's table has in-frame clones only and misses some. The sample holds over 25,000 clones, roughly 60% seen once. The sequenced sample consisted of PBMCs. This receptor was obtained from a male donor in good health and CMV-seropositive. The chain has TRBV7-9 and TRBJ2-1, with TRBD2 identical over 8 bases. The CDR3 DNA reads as TGTGCCAGCAGCTTCTCCGCGGGCGGGGGGAATGAGCAGTTCTTC. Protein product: CASSFSAGGGNEQFF.